Below, 9 T cell receptor beta chains from the same sample are listed, as sequenced in a study of blood T cell repertoires in COVID-19. The repertoire was sequenced with immunoSEQ multiplex PCR; TCRdb's copy has only in-frame clones and lacks some. Among roughly 85,000 clones listed, 70% to 90% were seen once. Sequencing input: peripheral blood. These receptor sequences come from a man aged 45 to 65 with active or convalescent COVID-19.

This chain uses TRBV4-1 with TRBJ2-1, with D possibly being TRBD2 (6 bases). The germline V gene has CDR1 MGHRA and CDR2 YSYEKL. Trimming removed 4 bases at V and 10 bases at J, with 23 bases between. CDR3 length: 16 amino acids. This chain's CDR3 is CASSPILAPMPLEQFF. CDR3 DNA: TGCGCCAGCAGCCCAATTCTAGCGCCTATGCCCCTAGAGCAGTTCTTC.

The rearrangement links TRBV9 to TRBJ2-1; 11 bases line up with TRBD1. V gave up 0 bases and J gave up 5 bases; unmatched junction bases: 10. Germline V CDR1 and CDR2: SGDLS, YYNGEE. The CDR3 loop spans 18 amino acids. CDR3 in DNA: TGTGCCAGCAGCGTAGAGGTGGACAGGGGGCCTGTGGACAATGAGCAGTTCTTC. It is translated as CASSVEVDRGPVDNEQFF.

A few counts support this clone. V gene TRBV5-3 combines with J gene TRBJ1-1, with D maybe TRBD1 (5 bases). TRBV5-3 is an open reading frame, and its role is uncertain. The CDR3 is made up of 15 amino acids. V was clipped by 5 bases and J by 4 bases, with 18 bases between them. The CDR3 protein is CARSLIAKGSTEAFF. The CDR3 region has the DNA TGTGCCAGAAGTTTGATAGCCAAGGGGTCCACTGAAGCTTTCTTT.

In its sample, this clone was seen once. The chain recombines TRBV11-2 with TRBJ1-1, with a tentative D call TRBD1 (6 bases). The CDR3 is made up of 16 amino acids. Per the germline V gene, CDR1 is SGHAT and CDR2 is FQNNGV. Trimming cost V 7 bases and J 2 bases, with 20 bases left between them. In DNA form, the CDR3 reads TGTGCCAGCATCGAAGGGTTGGGCAGGGGAAACACTGAAGCTTTCTTT. The encoded protein is CASIEGLGRGNTEAFF.

The V call is TRBV11-2, the J call TRBJ2-6; 9 nucleotides match TRBD1. The CDR3 length is 16 residues. CDR1 and CDR2 from the germline V gene are SGHAT and FQNNGV. With V trimmed by 4 bases and J by 1 base, 2 bases remained unmatched. This CDR3 is CASSSTGGSGANVLTF. CDR3 nucleotide sequence: TGTGCCAGCAGCTCGACAGGGGGTTCTGGGGCCAACGTCCTGACTTTC.

This chain links TRBV2 with TRBJ2-2; the match to TRBD2 covers 11 bases. The germline V gene encodes CDR1 SNHLY and CDR2 FYNNEI. V shed 5 bases and J 8 bases; nucleotides not matched to a gene: 7. This CDR3 is built from 15 residues. The CDR3 sequence is CASSQTSGALGELFF. As DNA, the CDR3 is TGTGCCAGCAGTCAGACTAGCGGGGCGCTTGGGGAGCTGTTTTTT.

This clone showed up just a few times. The chain links TRBV5-6 to TRBJ2-1, with D perhaps matching TRBD2 (6 bases). CDR1 and CDR2 from the germline V gene are SGHDT and YYEEEE. CDR3 length: 13 residues. The germline V and J ends were trimmed by 2 bases and 13 bases, with 16 bases remaining between them. Here the CDR3 reads CASSFTSLNLQFF. Written as DNA, the CDR3 is TGTGCCAGCAGCTTTACTAGCCTCAATCTCCAGTTCTTC. The variable domain in full, completed from reference TRBV5-6 and TRBJ2-1, reads DAGVTQSPTHLIKTRGQQVTLRCSPKSGHDTVSWYQQALGQGPQFIFQYYEEEERQRGNFPDRFSGHQFPNYSSELNVNALLLGDSALYLCASSFTSLNLQFFGPGTRLTVL.

The CDR3 is CASSPGAFNTEAFF. The CDR3 DNA sequence: TGTGCCAGCAGTCCTGGGGCCTTTAACACTGAAGCTTTCTTT. The chain couples TRBV6-5 to TRBJ1-1; tentatively, D is TRBD1 (5 bases). The CDR3 loop spans 14 amino acids. Germline CDR1 is MNHEY and CDR2 is SVGAGI. V gave up 5 bases and J gave up 2 bases, with 12 bases separating them.

The chain employs TRBV19 and TRBJ1-2; TRBD1 matches at 8 bases. V trimming: 6 bases; J trimming: 4 bases; junction bases outside the gene matches: 7. The CDR3 consists of 14 residues. CDR1 is LNHDA, CDR2 SQIVND, per germline (reference sequence). The DNA of the CDR3 is TGTGCCAGTAGCTCGGGACAGGCCTCCTATGGCTACACCTTC. This encodes CASSSGQASYGYTF.